The clone carrying this TCR beta chain showed up just a few times. Antigen specificity is unknown. This sample was included in a study of T cells in Graves' hyperthyroidism and ophthalmopathy. Amplification targeted TCR beta CDR3 regions from RNA transcripts. HTBI primers were used for first-round RT-PCR of the TCR CDR3. TCRdb reprocessed the multiplex PCR reads with MiXCR, giving one entry per CDR3 protein. The table records about 330,000 distinct CDR3 sequences, roughly 15% of them present only once. Ophthalmopathy patients showed a Clinical Activity Score of at least 3, NOSPECS grade of at least 4 and duration under 3 months. Study-level points and caveats: Most thyroid clonotypes that were expanded above 0.001 also turned up in blood.

Trimming cost V 3 bases and J 0 bases, with 11 bases left between them. The CDR3 covers 15 residues. Germline CDR1 MGHDK, CDR2 SYGVNS. The receptor was isolated from a woman in her 40s with Graves' ophthalmopathy. Specimen: blood. The chain joins TRBV25-1 to TRBJ2-5; D remains unclear. Here the CDR3 reads CASSDSAENQETQYF. The CDR3 DNA reads as TGTGCCAGCAGTGATTCGGCCGAGAACCAAGAGACCCAGTACTTC.